The present T cell receptor (beta chain) was sequenced within a study of control samples from healthy donors and cancer patients. This clone has a handful of counts. J gave up 1 base and V 4 bases, and 7 bases lay outside the gene matches. The CDR3 has 16 residues. The germline V gene encodes CDR1 SGHDN and CDR2 FVKESK. The assay was immunoSEQ multiplex PCR, and TCRdb's table has in-frame clones only and misses some. The data hold about 100,000 clones, with around 80% observed a single time. The receptor was derived from a man aged 18 to 29 in good health. The sequenced material came from blood. J is TRBJ2-1 and V is TRBV14; 7 nucleotides align to TRBD2. The DNA for the CDR3 is TGTGCCAGCAGCCCGACTTGGCGGGGGTCCTACAATGAGCAGTTCTTC. It is translated as CASSPTWRGSYNEQFF.